This TCR beta chain was identified in a study of blood T cell repertoires in COVID-19. About the research overall: Spain, Italy and the United States supplied samples that represented acute and convalescent COVID-19.

Germline V gene data show CDR1 as LGHNA and CDR2 as YSLEER. The CDR3 has 15 amino acids. Trimming at V came to 2 bases and at J to 5 bases, leaving 2 bases not matched to a gene. The participants were between roughly 18 and 100 years old and came from under 25 US areas. Participants' reported clinical history set cohort assignment. Recovered status in Cohort 3 required two negative PCRs, clearance, or symptom resolution. Sequencing used immunoSEQ multiplex PCR; TCRdb keeps in-frame clones, though not all of them. Altogether roughly 250,000 clones are present, around 88% being singletons, with the ten largest covering approximately 2.1%.

V gene TRBV4-3 combines with J gene TRBJ2-2, with 10 bases that match TRBD1. Source material: PBMCs or T cells enriched from blood (not recorded which). This TCR came from a woman in her forties or fifties who had recovered from COVID-19. The chain's CDR3 is CASSQRQGATGELFF. For the CDR3, the DNA is TGCGCCAGCAGCCAACGACAGGGGGCGACCGGGGAGCTGTTTTTT.